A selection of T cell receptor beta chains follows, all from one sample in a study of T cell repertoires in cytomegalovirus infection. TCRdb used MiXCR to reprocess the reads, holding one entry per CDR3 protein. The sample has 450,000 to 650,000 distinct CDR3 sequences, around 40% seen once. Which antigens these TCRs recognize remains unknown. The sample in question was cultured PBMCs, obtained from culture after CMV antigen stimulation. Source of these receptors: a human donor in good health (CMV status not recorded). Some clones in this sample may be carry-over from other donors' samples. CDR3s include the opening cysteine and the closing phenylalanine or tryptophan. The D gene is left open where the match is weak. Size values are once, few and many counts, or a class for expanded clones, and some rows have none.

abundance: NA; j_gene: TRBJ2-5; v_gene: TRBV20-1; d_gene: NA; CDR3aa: CSARDLAHRAGAQYF; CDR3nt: TGCAGTGCTAGAGATCTGGCACACAGGGCGGGGGCCCAGTACTTC
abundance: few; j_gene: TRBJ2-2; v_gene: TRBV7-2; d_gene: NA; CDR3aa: CASSLDARGVAGELFF; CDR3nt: TGTGCCAGCAGCTTAGACGCCAGGGGAGTCGCCGGGGAGCTGTTTTTT
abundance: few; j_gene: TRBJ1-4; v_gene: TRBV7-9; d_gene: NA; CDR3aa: CASTGGEKLFF; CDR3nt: TGTGCCAGCACCGGAGGGGAAAAACTGTTTTTT
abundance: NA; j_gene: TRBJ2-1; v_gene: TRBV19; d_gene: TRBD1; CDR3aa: CASSTQGANEQFF; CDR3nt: TGTGCCAGTAGCACACAGGGGGCCAATGAGCAGTTCTTC
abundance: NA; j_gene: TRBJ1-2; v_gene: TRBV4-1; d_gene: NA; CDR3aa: CASSQSLLIYGYTF; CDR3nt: TGCGCCAGCAGCCAAAGCCTCCTAATCTATGGCTACACCTTC
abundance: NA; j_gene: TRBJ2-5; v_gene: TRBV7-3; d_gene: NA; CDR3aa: CASSPSWQIQETQYF; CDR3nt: TGTGCCAGCAGCCCTAGTTGGCAGATCCAAGAGACCCAGTACTTC
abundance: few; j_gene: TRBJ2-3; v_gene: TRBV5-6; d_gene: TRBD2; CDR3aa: CASSYSSGGVTDTQYF; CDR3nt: TGTGCCAGCAGCTACTCTAGCGGGGGGGTCACAGATACGCAGTATTTT
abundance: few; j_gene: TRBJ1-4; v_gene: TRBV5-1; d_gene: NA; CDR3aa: CASSYPGREKLFF; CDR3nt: TGCGCCAGCAGCTATCCAGGGAGAGAAAAACTGTTTTTT
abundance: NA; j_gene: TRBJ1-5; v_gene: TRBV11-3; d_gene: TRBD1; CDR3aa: CASSWTGNQPQHF; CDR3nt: TGTGCCAGCAGCTGGACAGGAAATCAGCCCCAGCATTTT
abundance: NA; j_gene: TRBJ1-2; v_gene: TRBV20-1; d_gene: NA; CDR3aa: CSASPTNYGYTF; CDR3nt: TGCAGTGCCTCGCCCACTAACTATGGCTACACCTTC
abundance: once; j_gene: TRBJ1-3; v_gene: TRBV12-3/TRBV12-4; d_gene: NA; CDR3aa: CASSAGLGNTIYF; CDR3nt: TGTGCCAGCAGTGCAGGGTTAGGAAACACCATATATTTT
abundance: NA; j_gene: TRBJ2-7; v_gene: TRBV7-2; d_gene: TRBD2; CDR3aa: CASSLAHGTSGGHLYEQYF; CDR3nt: TGTGCCAGCAGCTTAGCGCATGGGACTAGCGGGGGGCACCTCTACGAGCAGTACTTC
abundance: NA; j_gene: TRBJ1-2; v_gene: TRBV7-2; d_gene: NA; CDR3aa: CASSREFGYGYTF; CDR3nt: TGTGCCAGCAGCAGGGAGTTTGGCTATGGCTACACCTTC
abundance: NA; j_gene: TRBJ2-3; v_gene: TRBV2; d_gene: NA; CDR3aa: CASSAQWELPDTQYF; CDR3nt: TGTGCCAGCAGTGCACAGTGGGAACTCCCAGATACGCAGTATTTT
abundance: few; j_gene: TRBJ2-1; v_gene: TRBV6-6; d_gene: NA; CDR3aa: CASSHIAASSYNEQFF; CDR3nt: TGTGCCAGCAGTCATATAGCGGCAAGCTCCTACAATGAGCAGTTCTTC
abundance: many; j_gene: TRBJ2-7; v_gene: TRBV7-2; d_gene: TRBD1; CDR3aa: CASSLLGQGNSEQYF; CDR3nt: TGTGCCAGCAGCTTACTCGGACAGGGCAACTCCGAGCAGTACTTC
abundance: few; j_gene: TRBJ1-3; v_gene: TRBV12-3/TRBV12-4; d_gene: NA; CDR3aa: CASTPSPGGSGNTIYF; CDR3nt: TGTGCCAGCACTCCCTCGCCGGGAGGCTCTGGAAACACCATATATTTT
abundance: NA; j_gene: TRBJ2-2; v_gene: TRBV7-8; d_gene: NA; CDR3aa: CASSLAPLPTGELFF; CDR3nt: TGTGCCAGCAGCTTAGCCCCCTTGCCCACCGGGGAGCTGTTTTTT
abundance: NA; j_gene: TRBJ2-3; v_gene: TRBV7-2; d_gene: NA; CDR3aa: CASSLGRGVRADTQYF; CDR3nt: TGTGCCAGCAGCTTAGGAAGGGGAGTCAGGGCAGATACGCAGTATTTT
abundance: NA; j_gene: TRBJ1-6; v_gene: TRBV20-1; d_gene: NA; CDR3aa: CSARDRRGRGLPLHF; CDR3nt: TGCAGTGCTAGAGATAGGAGGGGAAGGGGGTTACCCCTCCACTTT
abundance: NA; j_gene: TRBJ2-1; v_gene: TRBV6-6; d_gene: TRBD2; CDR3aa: CASTLTSGSSYNEQFF; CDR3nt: TGTGCCAGCACCTTGACTAGCGGGAGTTCCTACAATGAGCAGTTCTTC
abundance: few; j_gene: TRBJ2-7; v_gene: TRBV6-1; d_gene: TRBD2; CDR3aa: CASSGSTSAEQYF; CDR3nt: TGTGCCAGCAGTGGTTCGACTAGCGCCGAGCAGTACTTC
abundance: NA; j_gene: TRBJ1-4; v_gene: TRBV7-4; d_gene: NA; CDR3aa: CASSLLGQPSEKLFF; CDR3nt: TGTGCCAGCAGCTTACTCGGACAGCCTAGTGAAAAACTGTTTTTT
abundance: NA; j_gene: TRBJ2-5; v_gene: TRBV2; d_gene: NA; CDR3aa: CASSEAGIETQYF; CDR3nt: TGTGCCAGCAGTGAAGCAGGGATTGAGACCCAGTACTTC
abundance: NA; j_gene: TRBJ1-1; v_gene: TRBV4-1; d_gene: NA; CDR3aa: CASSPRDEGFTEAFF; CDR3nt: TGCGCCAGCAGCCCCAGGGATGAGGGATTTACTGAAGCTTTCTTT
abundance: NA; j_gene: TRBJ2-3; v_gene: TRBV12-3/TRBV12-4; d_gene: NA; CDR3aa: CASSFLDTDTQYF; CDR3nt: TGTGCCAGCAGTTTCCTCGACACAGATACGCAGTATTTT
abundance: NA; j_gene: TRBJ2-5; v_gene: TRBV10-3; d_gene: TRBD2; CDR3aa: CAISGASGDQETQYF; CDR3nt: TGTGCCATCAGTGGGGCTAGCGGGGACCAAGAGACCCAGTACTTC
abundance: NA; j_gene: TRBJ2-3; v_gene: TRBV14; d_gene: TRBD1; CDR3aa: CASSSRDRGGTDTQYF; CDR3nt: TGTGCCAGCAGCTCCCGGGACAGGGGTGGCACAGATACGCAGTATTTT
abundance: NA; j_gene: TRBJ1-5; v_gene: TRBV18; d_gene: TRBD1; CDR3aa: CASSDGPRGQGQPQHF; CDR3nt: TGTGCCAGCTCAGACGGACCCAGGGGGCAGGGTCAGCCCCAGCATTTT
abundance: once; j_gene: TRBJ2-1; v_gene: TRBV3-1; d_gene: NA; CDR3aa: CASSRHLSGESGEQFF; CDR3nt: TGTGCCAGCAGCCGGCATCTATCGGGAGAGAGTGGTGAGCAGTTCTTC
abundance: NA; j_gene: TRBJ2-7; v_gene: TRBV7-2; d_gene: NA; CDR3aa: CASSLPGWEQYF; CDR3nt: TGTGCCAGCAGCTTGCCAGGGTGGGAGCAGTACTTC
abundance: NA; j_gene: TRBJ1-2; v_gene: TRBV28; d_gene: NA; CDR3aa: CASSLKTRVESGTNYGYTF; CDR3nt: TGTGCCAGCAGTCTTAAGACAAGGGTAGAGTCGGGAACTAACTATGGCTACACCTTC
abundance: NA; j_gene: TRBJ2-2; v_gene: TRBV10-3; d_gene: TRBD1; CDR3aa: CAISESPGQGAGELFF; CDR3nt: TGTGCCATCAGTGAGTCACCGGGACAGGGGGCCGGGGAGCTGTTTTTT
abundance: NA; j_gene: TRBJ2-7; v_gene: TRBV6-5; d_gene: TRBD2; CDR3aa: CASSRLAGGWYEQYF; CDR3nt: TGTGCCAGCAGCCGACTAGCGGGGGGGTGGTACGAGCAGTACTTC
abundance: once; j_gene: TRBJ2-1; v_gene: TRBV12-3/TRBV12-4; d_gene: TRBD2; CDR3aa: CASSPLGLAGSNEQFF; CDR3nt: TGTGCCAGCAGTCCGTTGGGACTAGCGGGGTCCAATGAGCAGTTCTTC
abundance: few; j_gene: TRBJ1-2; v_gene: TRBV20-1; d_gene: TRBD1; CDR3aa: CSARIQGQANYGYTF; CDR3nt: TGCAGTGCGAGAATACAGGGACAGGCAAACTATGGCTACACCTTC
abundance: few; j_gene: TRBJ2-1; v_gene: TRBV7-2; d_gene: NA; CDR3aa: CASSLAFNEQFF; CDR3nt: TGTGCCAGCAGCTTAGCTTTCAATGAGCAGTTCTTC
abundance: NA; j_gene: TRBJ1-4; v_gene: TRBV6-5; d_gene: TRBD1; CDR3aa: CASSYDGQGREKLFF; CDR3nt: TGTGCCAGCAGTTACGACGGACAGGGAAGAGAAAAACTGTTTTTT
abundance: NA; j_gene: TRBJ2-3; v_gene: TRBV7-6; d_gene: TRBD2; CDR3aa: CASSLAPSGEGLMDTQYF; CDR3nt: TGTGCCAGCAGCTTAGCGCCTTCGGGGGAGGGCCTTATGGATACGCAGTATTTT
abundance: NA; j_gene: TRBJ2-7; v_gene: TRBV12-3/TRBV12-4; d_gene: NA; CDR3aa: CASSPPGPYVYF; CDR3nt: TGTGCCAGCAGTCCCCCCGGCCCTTACGTGTACTTC
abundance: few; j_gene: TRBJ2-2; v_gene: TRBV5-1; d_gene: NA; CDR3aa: CASSRTQGTGELFF; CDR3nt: TGCGCCAGCAGCAGGACACAGGGCACCGGGGAGCTGTTTTTT
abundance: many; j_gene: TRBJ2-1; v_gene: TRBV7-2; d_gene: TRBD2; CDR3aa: CASSSRTSGNEQFF; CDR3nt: TGTGCCAGCAGCTCCCGGACTAGCGGCAATGAGCAGTTCTTC
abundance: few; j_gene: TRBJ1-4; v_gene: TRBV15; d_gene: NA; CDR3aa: CATSWNREANEKLFF; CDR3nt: TGTGCCACCAGCTGGAACAGGGAAGCTAATGAAAAACTGTTTTTT
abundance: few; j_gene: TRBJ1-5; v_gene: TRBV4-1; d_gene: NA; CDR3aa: CASSQVAGMRTPQHF; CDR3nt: TGCGCCAGCAGCCAAGTGGCTGGGATGAGGACGCCCCAGCATTTT
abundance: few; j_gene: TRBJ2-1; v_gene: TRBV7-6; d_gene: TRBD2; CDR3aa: CASSPGTSGGVGNEQFF; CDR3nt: TGTGCCAGCAGCCCCGGGACTAGCGGGGGGGTTGGGAATGAGCAGTTCTTC
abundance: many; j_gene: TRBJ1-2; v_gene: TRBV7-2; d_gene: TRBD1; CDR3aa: CASSLQGDYGYTF; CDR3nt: TGTGCCAGCAGCTTACAGGGGGACTATGGCTACACCTTC
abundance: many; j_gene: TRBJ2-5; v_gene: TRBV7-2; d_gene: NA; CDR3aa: CASSSQAASPAETQYF; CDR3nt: TGTGCCAGCAGCTCCCAGGCGGCTAGCCCGGCGGAGACCCAGTACTTC
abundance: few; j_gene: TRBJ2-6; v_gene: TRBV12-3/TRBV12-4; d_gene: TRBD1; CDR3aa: CASSQGQGRHSGANVLTF; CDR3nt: TGTGCCAGCAGCCAAGGACAGGGCCGTCACTCTGGGGCCAACGTCCTGACTTTC
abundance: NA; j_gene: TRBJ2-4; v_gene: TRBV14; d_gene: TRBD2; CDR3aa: CASSRTSGSTWAKNIQYF; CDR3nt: TGTGCCAGCAGCAGGACTAGCGGGAGTACTTGGGCCAAAAACATTCAGTACTTC
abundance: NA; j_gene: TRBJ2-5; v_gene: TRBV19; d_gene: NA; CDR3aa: CASSTQGSETQYF; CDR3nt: TGTGCCAGTAGTACGCAAGGGTCAGAGACCCAGTACTTC
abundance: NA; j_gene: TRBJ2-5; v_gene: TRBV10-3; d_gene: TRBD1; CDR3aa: CAISGTGEETQYF; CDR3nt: TGTGCCATCAGTGGGACAGGGGAAGAGACCCAGTACTTC
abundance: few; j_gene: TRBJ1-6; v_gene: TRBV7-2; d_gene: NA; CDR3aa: CASSSGEASSPLHF; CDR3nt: TGTGCCAGCAGCTCGGGGGAGGCGTCTTCACCCCTCCACTTT
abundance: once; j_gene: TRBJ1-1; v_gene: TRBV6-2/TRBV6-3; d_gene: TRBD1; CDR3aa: CASSYSDRGNTEAFF; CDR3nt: TGTGCCAGCAGTTATTCTGACAGGGGGAACACTGAAGCTTTCTTT
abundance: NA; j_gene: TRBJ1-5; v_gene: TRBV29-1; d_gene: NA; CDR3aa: CSVTDGYQPQHF; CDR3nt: TGCAGCGTCACGGACGGGTATCAGCCCCAGCATTTT